This TCR beta chain stems from a study of cytomegalovirus exposure and HLA in healthy donors. Overall study: The 666 first-cohort repertoires shared a platform with the 120 or so validation repertoires, as reported in a later analysis. Study results and limitations: Per published reports, the classifier diagnosed cytomegalovirus status with high specificity and sensitivity.

This clone was counted between two and nine times. The antigen remains undetermined. Profiling relied on immunoSEQ multiplex PCR, and the TCRdb table lists in-frame clones only, not all of them. This sample has more than 95,000 clones, with 86% found just once. This clonotype was sampled from a man aged 18 to 30 in good health and CMV-seronegative. The sequenced sample consisted of PBMCs.

CDR3 bases: TGTGCAATACGTCCCCCGGCTAACTATGGCTACACCTTC. This translates into CAIRPPANYGYTF. V and J are TRBV30 and TRBJ1-2; D is unresolved. CDR3 length equals 13 residues. Germline assignment: CDR1 GTSNPN and CDR2 SVGIG (reference sequence).